This T cell receptor (beta chain) was documented in a study of T cell repertoires in aging, cancer and after chemotherapy. CDR1 and CDR2 (germline): MNHEY, SMNVEV (reference sequence). The CDR3 is made up of 13 amino acids. V was cut by 3 bases and J by 2 bases, with 7 bases left in between. Rearranged V-D-J TRB sequences were amplified with a mixed TRB-A/B primer pool. A single record per CDR3 protein comes from TCRdb applying MiXCR to the multiplex PCR reads. The table lists over 2,000 distinct CDR3 sequences, roughly 22% of them singletons. TCR beta rearrangements were amplified from peripheral blood genomic DNA.

The chain is built from TRBV27 and TRBJ1-2; D gene unclear. This clonotype was obtained from a human donor with a blood cancer. Sequencing input: blood. The CDR3: CASSFEGNYGYTF. The CDR3 bases are TGTGCCAGCAGTTTTGAGGGAAACTATGGCTACACCTTC.